One sample yielded the 6 T cell receptor beta chains listed below, sequenced in a study of T cells in Graves' hyperthyroidism and ophthalmopathy. What was amplified from RNA transcripts were TCR beta CDR3 regions. HTBI primers were employed in a first-round RT-PCR of the TCR CDR3. TCRdb analysed the multiplex PCR reads with MiXCR anew, one entry per CDR3 protein. The table lists fewer than 650,000 distinct CDR3 sequences, approximately 15% of them singletons. The sequencing input was blood. The receptors were sampled from a woman between 18 and 29 years old with Graves' ophthalmopathy.

This clonotype was counted ten times or more. J is TRBJ2-7 and V is TRBV13, with D perhaps assigned TRBD1 or TRBD2 (5 bases each). Trimming took 5 bases from V and 3 from J, leaving 14 bases between them. There are 14 residues in the CDR3. Germline-derived CDR1 and CDR2 are PRHDT and FYEKMQ (reference sequence). For the CDR3, the DNA is TGTGCCAGCAGCACGAGGGACGGAAACTACGAGCAGTACTTC. It yields the protein CASSTRDGNYEQYF.

On this clonotype itself: A much larger clone is a single base away; this may be a read error. The gene calls are TRBV7-2 and TRBJ2-3, with 8 bases identical to TRBD2. CDR1 is SGHTA and CDR2 is FQGNSA in the germline V gene. This CDR3 is built from 14 residues. The CDR3 DNA reads TGTGCCAACAGCTTAGGGCGGGAGGCAGATACGCAGTATTTT. Its translation is CANSLGREADTQYF.

This clonotype showed up many times. The chain carries TRBV12-3 or TRBV12-4 and TRBJ2-3; D is unresolved. This CDR3 is 16 amino acids long. V was trimmed by 1 base and J by 2 bases, leaving 13 bases between them. CDR3 region: CASSLDQLWATDTQYF. The CDR3 nucleotides read TGTGCCAGCAGTTTAGACCAACTATGGGCCACAGATACGCAGTATTTT.

Turning to this clonotype: Given a much more abundant clone one base away, this may be a read error. The rearrangement joins TRBV5-1 to TRBJ2-1; 12 nucleotides agree with TRBD2. This CDR3 spans 15 amino acids. The J segment lost 6 bases and the V segment lost 0 bases, leaving 1 base of the junction unmatched. The V gene's germline CDR1 is SGHRS and CDR2 YFSETQ. The CDR3 sequence is CASSLELAGGNEQFF. CDR3 nucleotide sequence: TGCGCCAGCAGCTTGGAACTAGCGGGAGGCAATGAGCAGTTCTTC.

The gene calls are TRBV7-3 and TRBJ2-1; D gene ambiguous. Trimming shortened V by 2 bases and J by 10 bases, and 12 bases separated the two germline ends. Germline-derived CDR1 and CDR2 are SGHTA and FQGTGA. The CDR3 consists of 13 residues. CDR3 in amino acids: CASSLSDRHEQFF. The CDR3 DNA sequence: TGTGCCAGCAGCTTATCGGACCGACACGAGCAGTTCTTC.

This rearrangement joins TRBV19 to TRBJ2-7; 7 bases fit TRBD1. This CDR3 comprises 13 residues. Unmatched junction bases numbered 7, after V lost 4 bases and J lost 7 bases. Germline values: CDR1 LNHDA, CDR2 SQIVND (reference sequence). In DNA, the CDR3 is TGTGCCAGTAGTACCGCAGGGGGTTCGGAGCAGTACTTC. Translation gives CASSTAGGSEQYF.